The sequence of this TCR beta chain was determined in a study of CD4 T cells in relation to SARS-CoV-2 and coronaviruses (dated by TCRdb to 2020 to 2022). About the investigation overall: In the ViraFEST assay, PBMCs were cultured with antigen for approximately 9 days, after which TCR beta CDR3s were sequenced to identify clonal expansions specific to the antigen. Expansion assays from other donors in the study were sequenced with a different, Illumina-based TCR-beta assay. Patient-derived lymphoblastoid cell lines were used to map the HLA restriction of shared crossreactive spike epitopes. Memory CD4+ T cell crossreactivity between SARS-CoV-2 and common cold coronavirus spike proteins was assessed at the TCR clonotype level in the study. The negative reference condition was either a culture with an HIV-1 Nef peptide pool or a culture with no peptide. The Adaptive Biotechnologies TCR-sequencing kit was used to sequence samples from a few pre-COVID donors and the naive versus memory experiments, while other data came from Illumina-based sequencing. The full study reports these points: Significantly weaker SARS-CoV-2-driven expansion was shown by crossreactive clones than by monoreactive clones, consistent with antigenic imprinting. The study was limited by small numbers of patients and tested TCRs. No donor contributed both pre-pandemic and post-infection samples, which limited tracing the source of pre-existing responses. Memory CD4+ clonotypes crossrecognizing SARS-CoV-2 and at least one common cold coronavirus spike were found in roughly three fifths of donors. Crossreactivity analysis was centred on spike protein, so crossreactivity against other viral proteins was not assessed.

CD4+ T cells from unexposed donors were collected before the COVID-19 pandemic (2011-2018). After less than 13 days of culture, CD4+ T cells were isolated with the EasySep CD4+ T cell isolation kit. As cell number allowed, CD4+ T cells from unexposed donors were tested for reactivity to SARS-CoV-2 S and N and to four common cold coronavirus spike pools. PBMCs were cultured at a few million per well in IMDM supplemented with around 5% human AB serum and 9 to 10 IU/ml IL-2. Half of the culture medium was replaced with fresh IL-2-containing medium on days 3 and 7. In general, triplicate replicate wells were used for every peptide culture condition. The leukapheresis product used for the unexposed donors was purchased from a commercial source. Ficoll-Paque PLUS gradient centrifugation was used to isolate PBMCs from either whole blood or leukapheresis product. PBMCs were either cryopreserved at -140 degrees C or used fresh in the expansion assay. The QIAamp Micro DNA Kit was used to extract genomic DNA from the CD4+ T cells.

Libraries were made using the immunoSEQ multiplex PCR assay. Per the original workflow: During preprocessing, nonproductive sequences were removed, along with CDR3s that did not begin with C, did not end with F or W, or were shorter than 7 amino acids. The MANAFEST web app was used to call antigen-specific clonotypes on the basis of expansion compared with the reference and with other culture wells. A clone was considered positive if the clone showed significant expansion compared with the reference culture in 2 of 3 replicate wells at an FDR below 0.05. To be called positive, a clone also had to show significant expansion compared with every other tandem well and an odds ratio greater than 5. CDR3 homology was quantified as pairwise Levenshtein distance, calculated with the stringdist R package after three terminal residues were trimmed from each end. TCRdb's version of the immuneACCESS table is confined to in-frame rearrangements and falls short of the full clone set. An unresolved V gene accounts for under half of the shortfall where checked; the remainder is of unknown origin. The D gene and trimming were derived from the DNA, and the V and J assignments and clone size from that table. This sample has under 20,000 clones in its table, and 65% to 75% of those were observed once. The top ten constitute around 28% of the sample.

With regard to this clone: Its antigen remains undetermined. Base qualities were left out, and no much larger clone turns up one base away.

Trimming costs V 3 bases and J 5 bases, and their ends lie 8 bases apart. The CDR3 numbers 13 residues from cysteine through phenylalanine. Of the read, only the CDR3 DNA is kept; its 39 bases are in frame from base 1. The germline V gene provides CDR1 KGHSH and CDR2 LQKENI. The rearrangement combines TRBV18 with TRBJ2-4; the D gene assignment is ambiguous. The material sequenced was CD4+ T cells from PBMCs, cultured in vitro. The receptor's source is a human donor in good health. The DNA is as follows: TGTGCCAGCTCACCCCAGCCCGAAAACATTCAGTACTTC. Protein translation: CASSPQPENIQYF.